This T cell receptor beta chain was sequenced during a study of cytomegalovirus exposure and HLA in healthy donors. Study details: Drawn from HLA-typed donors, tens of millions of unique TCRs were held in an early data release. General study points: TCR beta V segments were, for the most part, productive about 90% or about 30% of the time in an earlier analysis. A few V segments could not be told apart, such as TRBV6-2 and TRBV6-3, and were left out. The study put under 200 TCR beta chains on its list as cytomegalovirus-associated.

As to this clone: What it recognizes is unknown.

The study ran its PCR with 60 Vbeta and 13 Jbeta primers. Only in-frame clones appear in the TCRdb table, and some are missing; sequencing was by immunoSEQ multiplex PCR. This table lists 200,000 to 250,000 clones. This CDR3 has 17 amino acids. V lost 5 bases, J lost 1 base, and 8 bases stayed unmatched. Germline loops: CDR1 SGHTA, CDR2 FQGNSA. The specimen sequenced was PBMCs. This TCR was sampled from a woman aged 25-40 years in good health and CMV-seropositive. The chain links TRBV7-2 to TRBJ1-3; TRBD1 agrees at 10 bases. This chain's CDR3 is CASSLWTGGVSGNTIYF. In DNA form, the CDR3 reads TGTGCCAGCAGCCTATGGACAGGGGGGGTATCTGGAAACACCATATATTTT. Filled out from reference TRBV7-2 and TRBJ1-3, the complete variable domain reads GAGVSQSPSNKVTEKGKDVELRCDPISGHTALYWYRQSLGQGLEFLIYFQGNSAPDKSGLPSDRFSAERTGGSVSTLTIQRTQQEDSAVYLCASSLWTGGVSGNTIYFGEGSWLTVV.